This T cell receptor beta chain was sequenced in a study of T cells in localized non-small cell lung cancer. The data were produced by immunoSEQ multiplex PCR, yet TCRdb's version contains in-frame clones alone and is incomplete. Among about 21,000 clones listed, about 88% were seen once. On this clone itself: Its antigen remains unknown.

The study's findings and limits: Sequencing was limited to one tumor region, leaving the possibility of heterogeneity open.

The V end was cut by 1 base, the J end by 7 bases, with 11 bases between. Germline loops: CDR1 GTSNPN, CDR2 SVGIG (reference sequence). This CDR3 has 13 residues. This chain uses TRBV30 with TRBJ1-3; D is ambiguous. The input for sequencing was PBMCs, taken before any cancer treatment. The TCR sequence derives from a man aged 35 to 70 with stage II squamous cell lung carcinoma. CDR3 nucleotide sequence: TGTGCCTGGAGTGGTCAAGGGTGGAACACCATATATTTT. The encoded protein is CAWSGQGWNTIYF.